A selection of T cell receptor beta chains follows, all from one sample in a study of blood T cells in healthy people across ages. TCRdb analysed the 5' RACE reads with MiXCR anew, one entry per CDR3 protein. The sample holds around 1,100,000 distinct CDR3 sequences, roughly two fifths seen once. Sequenced sample: blood. These receptors all come from a young man in good health. Each CDR3 is given with its conserved first and last residue. A D gene is named only where the DNA matches it firmly. Only part of the rows carry a size: once, few, many, or a class if the clone is expanded.

TRBV12-5	TRBD2	TRBJ2-1	few	TGTGCTAGTGGCCATCGGACTAGCCCCGGCGGTGAGCAGTTCTTC	CASGHRTSPGGEQFF
TRBV7-2	.	TRBJ2-3	.	TGTGCCAGCGGGCTACCGCTTTTGGGGGCAGATACGCAGTATTTT	CASGLPLLGADTQYF
TRBV28	.	TRBJ2-5	few	TGTGCCAGCAGTTTTGGGTTGAGTGGGGTTTACCAAGAGACCCAGTACTTC	CASSFGLSGVYQETQYF
TRBV5-1	.	TRBJ2-3	.	TGCGCCAGCAGCTTAATTACAGGGCGGGCAGATACGCAGTATTTT	CASSLITGRADTQYF
TRBV4-1	.	TRBJ2-3	few	TGCGCCAGCAGCCAAGATTCAGGGTCAGATACGCAGTATTTT	CASSQDSGSDTQYF
TRBV5-4	TRBD2	TRBJ2-1	.	TGTGCCAGCAGCCGGGGACTAGCGGGGATGGAGTCCTACAATGAGCAGTTCTTC	CASSRGLAGMESYNEQFF
TRBV7-3	TRBD1	TRBJ1-1	.	TGTGCCAGCAGCTTAACGGGACAGGGGGCGTTTACTGAAGCTTTCTTT	CASSLTGQGAFTEAFF
TRBV4-3	.	TRBJ1-2	.	TGCGCCAGCAGCCAAGTCGGCGGAGGCTTTGGATATGGCTACACCTTC	CASSQVGGGFGYGYTF
TRBV27	.	TRBJ1-3	.	TGTGCCAGCAGTCCTAGGACCCTCGGCTCTGGAAACACCATATATTTT	CASSPRTLGSGNTIYF
TRBV5-1	.	TRBJ1-3	.	TGCGCCAGCAGCTCCTCAGCCTCCTCTGGAAACACCATATATTTT	CASSSSASSGNTIYF
TRBV6-1	TRBD1	TRBJ1-1	few	TGTGCCACAGGATCCTTGGACAGGGGCACTCGGAACACTGAAGCTTTCTTT	CATGSLDRGTRNTEAFF
TRBV5-1	TRBD2	TRBJ2-3	.	TGCGCCAGCAGCTCCTCGCGACTAGCGGGGGTCACAGATACGCAGTATTTT	CASSSSRLAGVTDTQYF
TRBV13	.	TRBJ2-6	.	TGTGCCAGCAGCCATGTGGGCTCTGGGGCCAACGTCCTGACTTTC	CASSHVGSGANVLTF
TRBV4-1	.	TRBJ2-1	few	TGCGCCAGCAGCCAAGACCCATGGGGGAATGAGCAGTTCTTC	CASSQDPWGNEQFF
TRBV10-3	.	TRBJ2-5	many	TGTGCCATCAAATCAGAGGGCCGACTGCAAGAGACCCAGTACTTC	CAIKSEGRLQETQYF
TRBV4-1	.	TRBJ1-1	.	TGCGCCAGCAGCCCCGGGTGGGGGGCTGAAGCTTTCTTT	CASSPGWGAEAFF
TRBV12-3/TRBV12-4	.	TRBJ2-7	.	TGTGCCAGCAGGGGGACGGCCTCCTCCTACGAGCAGTACTTC	CASRGTASSYEQYF
TRBV27	.	TRBJ2-3	.	TGTGCCAGCACCCGCTATTCAGGGTTATCCACAGATACGCAGTATTTT	CASTRYSGLSTDTQYF
TRBV12-3/TRBV12-4	.	TRBJ2-7	.	TGTGCCAGCACCCTCGACAGGGAGGGCGAGCAGTACTTC	CASTLDREGEQYF
TRBV4-2	.	TRBJ2-6	few	TGTGCCAGCAGCCAGGGACATTTCTCTGGGGCCAACGTCCTGACTTTC	CASSQGHFSGANVLTF
TRBV7-2	TRBD1	TRBJ1-6	few	TGTGCCAGCAGCTCCCGACAGGGTAATTCACCCCTCCACTTT	CASSSRQGNSPLHF
TRBV6-5	.	TRBJ2-4	.	TGTGCCAGCAGTTATATCCCTGAACGACCGGGAGCCAAAAACATTCAGTACTTC	CASSYIPERPGAKNIQYF
TRBV7-9	.	TRBJ1-2	few	TGTGCCAGCAGCTTATATCCGACGAGGGGCTACACCTTC	CASSLYPTRGYTF
TRBV3-1	.	TRBJ1-2	.	TGTGCCAGCAGCCGAGGACAGACAACTAACTATGGCTACACCTTC	CASSRGQTTNYGYTF
TRBV27	.	TRBJ2-2	few	TGTGCCAGCAGTGTATCTAGCCCCGGGGAGCTGTTTTTT	CASSVSSPGELFF
TRBV6-6	TRBD1	TRBJ1-6	few	TGTGCCAGCAGTTACTCGGACAGGGCAAATTCACCCCTCCACTTT	CASSYSDRANSPLHF
TRBV7-9	.	TRBJ1-2	.	TGTGCCAGCAGCTTTGTTGGGGGGGACTATGGCTACACCTTC	CASSFVGGDYGYTF